This TCR beta chain stems from a study of blood T cell repertoires in COVID-19. Study as a whole: Donors in the United States, Italy and Spain gave samples during acute or convalescent COVID-19. The analysed material was cDNA or gDNA that came from T cells, B-cell-depleted T cells, or PBMCs.

Original processing notes: Amplification of reference gene primers was used by the study to estimate nucleated cell counts. Measured with immunoSEQ multiplex PCR; TCRdb has only the in-frame clones, and not every one. That table supplies the V and J calls and clone size; D and trimming were determined from the DNA. The sample records approximately 190,000 clones, around four fifths being singletons. The CDR3 totals 13 residues. The receptor was isolated from a human donor in a cohort sampled during active COVID-19. The V call is TRBV12-1, the J call TRBJ1-1; the table calls TRBD1, which could not be checked here. TRBV12-1 is a pseudogene. The source material was peripheral blood. For the CDR3, the DNA is TGTGCCATCGTGATAACAGTGAACACTGAAGCTTTCTTT. It specifies CAIVITVNTEAFF.